The rows below give T cell receptor beta chains drawn from one sample of a study of cytomegalovirus exposure and HLA in healthy donors. Data came from immunoSEQ multiplex PCR; TCRdb stores just in-frame clones and leaves some out. The table includes about 75,000 clones, 75% to 85% detected once. The sample was PBMCs. The source is a man between 65 and 85 years old in good health and CMV-seropositive. CDR3s include the opening cysteine and the closing phenylalanine or tryptophan. Each record gives: clone size, D gene, V gene, J gene, CDR3 protein, CDR3 DNA. A D gene is named only where the DNA matches it firmly. Size is omitted from some rows. Given values are once, few, many or a class for expanded clones.

>-|TRBD2|TRBV4-1|TRBJ2-2
CASSQLAGVNTGELFF
TGCGCCAGCAGCCAACTAGCGGGGGTTAACACCGGGGAGCTGTTTTTT
>-|-|TRBV2|TRBJ1-3
CASSEARGSGGNTIYF
TGTGCCAGCAGTGAAGCGCGGGGGTCAGGTGGAAACACCATATATTTT
>once|TRBD2|TRBV19|TRBJ2-3
CASSPTSGSTDTQYF
TGTGCCAGTAGCCCGACTAGCGGGTCCACAGATACGCAGTATTTT
>-|-|TRBV7-7|TRBJ2-2
CASAGERSGELFF
TGTGCTAGCGCAGGGGAACGGTCCGGGGAGCTGTTTTTT
>-|-|TRBV4-2|TRBJ2-3
CASSQTNRVDTDTQYF
TGTGCCAGCAGCCAGACGAACAGGGTCGACACAGATACGCAGTATTTT
>few|-|TRBV2|TRBJ1-4
CASRPGDRTNEKLFF
TGTGCCAGTCGACCTGGCGACAGGACTAATGAAAAACTGTTTTTT
>-|TRBD1|TRBV28|TRBJ1-2
CASSIGTGVSGYTF
TGTGCCAGCAGCATTGGGACAGGGGTGTCTGGCTACACCTTC
>-|-|TRBV7-9|TRBJ1-4
CASSPLNEKLFF
TGTGCCAGCAGTCCCCTTAATGAAAAACTGTTTTTT
>-|TRBD2|TRBV14|TRBJ2-3
CASSQRWTSADTQYF
TGTGCCAGCAGCCAAAGGTGGACTAGCGCAGATACGCAGTATTTT
>-|-|TRBV7-2|TRBJ2-1
CASSLGPGPFNEQFF
TGTGCCAGCAGCTTAGGGCCAGGGCCTTTTAATGAGCAGTTCTTC
>-|-|TRBV7-8|TRBJ1-4
CASSLRRLGNEKLFF
TGTGCCAGCAGCTTAAGGCGGCTGGGTAATGAAAAACTGTTTTTT
>few|-|TRBV7-2|TRBJ2-1
CASSQNRVNEQFF
TGTGCCAGCAGCCAAAACAGGGTAAATGAGCAGTTCTTC
>-|-|TRBV25-1|TRBJ1-1
CASSGRLTEAFF
TGTGCCAGCAGCGGCAGGTTAACTGAAGCTTTCTTT
>-|TRBD1|TRBV14|TRBJ2-7
CASSRGRGSYEQYF
TGTGCCAGCAGCCGGGGCAGGGGGTCCTACGAGCAGTACTTC
>once|TRBD2|TRBV6-4|TRBJ2-7
CALRTSGFFLGGQYF
TGTGCCCTCCGTACTAGCGGGTTCTTTCTAGGGGGGCAGTACTTC
>-|TRBD1|TRBV19|TRBJ1-2
CASSYGQGNGYTF
TGTGCCAGTAGCTATGGACAGGGTAATGGCTACACCTTC
>-|-|TRBV2|TRBJ1-2
CASSVGGGYTF
TGTGCCAGCAGTGTGGGGGGGGGCTACACCTTC
>-|-|TRBV11-2|TRBJ2-2
CASRNDGGNTGELFF
TGTGCCAGCAGAAATGACGGGGGGAACACCGGGGAGCTGTTTTTT
>few|-|TRBV12-5|TRBJ1-1
CASGSGTEAFF
TGTGCTAGTGGTTCGGGGACAGAAGCTTTCTTT
>-|-|TRBV7-2|TRBJ1-5
CASSAGGPGNNQPQHF
TGTGCCAGCAGCGCGGGGGGGCCCGGGAACAATCAGCCCCAGCATTTT
>-|-|TRBV27|TRBJ2-1
CASRGVAYNEQFF
TGTGCCAGCAGAGGGGTAGCCTACAATGAGCAGTTCTTC
>-|TRBD2|TRBV10-1|TRBJ2-5
CASSDASGVETQYF
TGCGCCAGCAGTGACGCTAGCGGGGTGGAGACCCAGTACTTC
>-|-|TRBV6-5|TRBJ1-4
CASMRPGGNEKLFF
TGTGCCAGCATGCGGCCCGGGGGTAATGAAAAACTGTTTTTT